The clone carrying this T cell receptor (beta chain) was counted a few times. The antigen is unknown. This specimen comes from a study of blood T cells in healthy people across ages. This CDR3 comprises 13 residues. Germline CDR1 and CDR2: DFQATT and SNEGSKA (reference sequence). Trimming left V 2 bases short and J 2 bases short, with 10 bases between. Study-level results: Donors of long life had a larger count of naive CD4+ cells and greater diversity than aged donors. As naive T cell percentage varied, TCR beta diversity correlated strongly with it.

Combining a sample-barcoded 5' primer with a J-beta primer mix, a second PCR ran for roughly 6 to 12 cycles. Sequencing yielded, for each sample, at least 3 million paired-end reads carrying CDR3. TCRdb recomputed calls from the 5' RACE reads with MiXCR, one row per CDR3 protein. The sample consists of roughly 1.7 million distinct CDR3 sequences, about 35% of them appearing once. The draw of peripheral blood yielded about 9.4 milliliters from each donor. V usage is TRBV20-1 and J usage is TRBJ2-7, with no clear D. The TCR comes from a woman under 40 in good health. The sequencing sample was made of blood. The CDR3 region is CSARQQGTYEQYF. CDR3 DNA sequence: TGCAGTGCTAGACAACAAGGAACCTACGAGCAGTACTTC.